This T cell receptor (beta chain) was retrieved from a study of CD8 T cells in ankylosing spondylitis. Study-level points and caveats: A motif of several highly homologous TCR beta variants was seen as apparently characteristic of ankylosing spondylitis blood.

The length of the CDR3 is 12 residues. The germline V gene encodes CDR1 LGHDT and CDR2 YNNKEL (reference sequence). The ends lost 10 bases at V and 2 bases at J; junction bases unmatched: 5. TCRdb re-derived calls from the 5' RACE reads in MiXCR, one entry per CDR3 protein. Among 750,000 to 850,000 distinct CDR3 sequences listed, 10% to 15% were seen once. In regard to this clonotype: Its antigen remains unidentified.

This chain joins TRBV3-1 and TRBJ2-7; 7 bases match TRBD1. Sequencing was carried out using blood, either unsorted or a sorted T cell fraction (not recorded which). This receptor was obtained from a male donor with ankylosing spondylitis. The CDR3: CATRDRAYEQYF. Here the CDR3 DNA reads TGTGCCACCCGGGACAGAGCCTACGAGCAGTACTTC.